One sample yielded the 11 T cell receptor beta chains listed below, sequenced in a study of blood T cell repertoires in COVID-19 (dated by TCRdb to 2020 to 2021). Receptor amplification or capture employed the immunoSEQ multiplex PCR assay. TCRdb carries this immuneACCESS record with in-frame sequences only. Its versions omit some clonotypes, under half of them owing to an unresolved V gene in the studies checked, with the rest unexplained. The sample includes over 70,000 clones, with 90% observed a single time. Roughly 4.5% of the sample is held by the ten biggest clonotypes. Sequenced: peripheral blood. The receptors derive from a woman over 75 with active or convalescent COVID-19.

J is TRBJ1-5 and V is TRBV18, with D perhaps matching TRBD1 (5 bases). The germline V and J ends were trimmed by 3 bases and 10 bases, with 16 bases remaining between them. This CDR3 is 14 amino acids long. CDR1 is KGHSH and CDR2 is LQKENI in the germline V gene. The chain's CDR3 is CASSPAQDGRPQHF. The CDR3 region has the DNA TGTGCCAGCTCACCGGCACAGGACGGCAGACCCCAGCATTTT.

The chain has TRBV5-1 and TRBJ2-1; 13 bases map to TRBD2. Trimming removed 4 bases from V and 9 bases from J; junction bases left unmatched: 16. The CDR3 extends over 18 amino acids. Germline assignment: CDR1 SGHRS and CDR2 YFSETQ. CDR3 bases: TGCGCCAGCAGCCCTAGAGGACTAGCGGGAGAGGGCTCACGTGAGCAGTTCTTC. Encoded protein: CASSPRGLAGEGSREQFF.

The rearrangement links TRBV7-9 to TRBJ1-2; no reliable D call. The CDR3 totals 14 residues. Between the trimmed V and J ends, which lost 0 bases and 2 bases, there was a span of 7 bases. Looked up from germline, CDR1 is SEHNR and CDR2 is FQNEAQ (reference sequence). CDR3 sequence: CASSLAGRNYGYTF. DNA for the CDR3: TGTGCCAGCAGCTTAGCGGGGAGGAACTATGGCTACACCTTC.

The chain has TRBV19 and TRBJ2-5, with 15 bases identical to TRBD2. The V and J ends lost 5 bases and 5 bases, in that order; junction bases with no gene match: 6. The germline V gene encodes CDR1 LNHDA and CDR2 SQIVND (reference sequence). This CDR3 region has 16 residues. The CDR3 spells CASSRGLAGGLETQYF. In nucleotides, the CDR3 is TGTGCCAGTAGTCGGGGACTAGCGGGAGGATTGGAGACCCAGTACTTC.

This clone was detected only once. In DNA form, the CDR3 reads TGTGCCAGCAGCCCAGGCAGGGGGCTAAGCTATGAAGCTTTCTTT. Its protein is CASSPGRGLSYEAFF. This chain links TRBV5-6 with TRBJ1-1, with 8 positions matching TRBD1. Germline V lookup: CDR1 SGHDT, CDR2 YYEEEE. The trim removed 4 bases at V and 7 bases at J, leaving 12 bases unmatched. The CDR3 runs to 15 residues.

The chain combines TRBV7-3 with TRBJ2-1; D ambiguous. V was trimmed by 5 bases and J by 6 bases, leaving 17 bases between them. Germline V lookup: CDR1 SGHTA, CDR2 FQGTGA. The CDR3 is 15 amino acids. The CDR3 sequence: CASSTTTRLPNEQFF. The DNA for the CDR3 is TGTGCCAGCAGCACTACAACGCGGCTACCCAATGAGCAGTTCTTC.

The V gene is TRBV7-2, the J gene TRBJ2-1; D uncertain. There are 15 residues in the CDR3. Trimming pared 3 bases from V and 0 bases from J, leaving 9 bases between. The germline CDR1 and CDR2 sequences are SGHTA and FQGNSA. CDR3 region: CASSLVLPSYNEQFF. Written as DNA, the CDR3 is TGTGCCAGCAGCTTGGTACTACCCTCCTACAATGAGCAGTTCTTC.

The chain couples TRBV7-9 to TRBJ2-4; 7 bases map to TRBD1. CDR3 length: 13 amino acids. Per the germline V gene, CDR1 is SEHNR and CDR2 is FQNEAQ (reference sequence). V lost 11 bases and J lost 1; bases outside the gene matches: 5. The CDR3 region is CALATGAKNIQYF. CDR3 coding DNA: TGTGCCCTCGCGACAGGGGCCAAAAACATTCAGTACTTC.

The chain carries TRBV5-1 and TRBJ2-2; 15 bases fit TRBD2. The ends lost 5 bases at V and 4 bases at J; junction bases unmatched: 9. The CDR3 loop spans 18 amino acids. The germline CDR1 and CDR2 sequences are SGHRS and YFSETQ. The CDR3 nucleotides are TGCGCCAGCAGAGATTTGGGACTAGCGGGAGGACGCACCGGGGAGCTGTTTTTT. Translating it yields CASRDLGLAGGRTGELFF.

The gene calls are TRBV5-1 and TRBJ2-1; TRBD2 agrees at 9 bases. Trimming removed 2 bases from V and 2 bases from J; junction bases left unmatched: 5. The CDR3 is made up of 16 amino acids. Germline CDR1 reads SGHRS; CDR2 reads YFSETQ. The CDR3 DNA reads TGCGCCAGCAGCTTCTTAGCGGGAGTTGCCTACAATGAGCAGTTCTTC. Its protein is CASSFLAGVAYNEQFF.

This clone was counted a single time. The gene calls are TRBV19 and TRBJ2-2; 11 nucleotides align to TRBD2. Germline V gives CDR1 LNHDA, CDR2 SQIVND (reference sequence). V lost 5 bases to trimming and J lost 3 bases; unmatched junction nucleotides: 11. The CDR3 is 18 residues long. In nucleotides, the CDR3 is TGTGCCAGTAGTGTTCGACTAGCGGGATTAAGGGACACCGGGGAGCTGTTTTTT. Amino acid sequence: CASSVRLAGLRDTGELFF.